The 24 T cell receptor beta chains given below trace back to one sample, sequenced in a study of spatial heterogeneity in lung cancer. Using its own MiXCR run on the 5' RACE reads, TCRdb lists one record per CDR3 protein. The data hold around 6,000 distinct CDR3 sequences, with approximately 18% observed a single time. This sample's time point: sample taken at primary tumor resection. The sample was normal lung tissue next to the tumor, taken at surgery. Receptors were obtained from a male donor with early-stage non-small cell lung cancer.

The chain uses TRBV10-3 and TRBJ2-6; no clear D. Trimming left V 3 bases short and J 0 bases short, with 6 bases between. This CDR3 spans 15 amino acids. Germline V gene lookup returns CDR1 ENHRY and CDR2 SYGVKD. CDR3 in amino acids: CAISDRGSGANVLTF. Written as DNA, the CDR3 is TGTGCCATCAGTGATCGTGGCTCTGGGGCCAACGTCCTGACTTTC.

By sample fraction, this clonotype is medium-sized. CDR3 DNA sequence: TGTGCCAGCAGCTCTGGGGACTACTACGCGGGAACAGATACGCAGTATTTT. It codes for CASSSGDYYAGTDTQYF. The chain links TRBV7-6 to TRBJ2-3; 7 bases are a match to TRBD2. V lost 4 bases, J lost 3 bases, and 13 bases stayed unmatched. Germline CDR1 SGHVS, CDR2 FNYEAQ. The CDR3 consists of 17 residues.

This clonotype came up many times. The chain couples TRBV18 to TRBJ2-7; D is unclear. Trimming removed 6 bases at V and 6 bases at J, with 15 bases between. CDR3 length: 13 residues. From germline, CDR1 is KGHSH and CDR2 LQKENI. The CDR3 sequence: CASSAALLREQYF. The CDR3 bases are TGTGCCAGCTCGGCGGCCCTCCTTCGCGAGCAGTACTTC.

This clonotype is classed as medium-sized. The gene calls are TRBV10-2 and TRBJ2-5; TRBD2 matches at 9 bases. CDR3 length: 16 amino acids. CDR1 WSHSY and CDR2 SAAADI come from the germline V gene. V lost 5 bases, J lost 3 bases, and 10 bases stayed unmatched. DNA of the CDR3: TGCGCCAGCAGTCTGGCGGCTAGCGGGGACAAAGAGACCCAGTACTTC. Translated: CASSLAASGDKETQYF.

This clonotype is medium-sized within its sample. The chain has TRBV4-1 and TRBJ2-7, with a weak D call TRBD1 (6 bases). Trimming shortened V by 4 bases and J by 2 bases, and 9 bases separated the two germline ends. CDR3 length equals 13 residues. Germline loops: CDR1 MGHRA, CDR2 YSYEKL. Here the CDR3 DNA reads TGCGCCAGCAGCCCAGAGGGGGCCTACGAGCAGTACTTC. Translating it yields CASSPEGAYEQYF.

By share of the sample, this clonotype is medium-sized. The V and J genes are TRBV3-1 and TRBJ1-1; D perhaps matches TRBD1 (6 bases). The CDR3 contains 16 residues. The ends were cut back, 0 bases at V and 0 bases at J, with 11 bases in the middle. Germline CDR1 and CDR2: LGHDT and YNNKEL (reference sequence). This CDR3 reads CASSQELRGMNTEAFF. The CDR3 DNA follows: TGTGCCAGCAGCCAAGAGCTCAGGGGAATGAACACTGAAGCTTTCTTT.

By sample fraction, this clonotype is medium-sized. The chain uses TRBV5-1 and TRBJ2-6; 9 bases match TRBD2. Trimming at V came to 1 base and at J to 3 bases, leaving 11 bases not matched to a gene. The length of the CDR3 is 19 residues. CDR1 SGHRS and CDR2 YFSETQ come from the germline V gene. CDR3 bases: TGCGCCAGCAGCTTGACCCTGCCGGCGGGAGGGCATGGGGCCAACGTCCTGACTTTC. It specifies CASSLTLPAGGHGANVLTF.

The chain is built from TRBV20-1 and TRBJ2-7, with 7 bases aligning to TRBD2. The V and J ends lost 3 bases and 2 bases, in that order; junction bases with no gene match: 7. Looked up from germline, CDR1 is DFQATT and CDR2 is SNEGSKA (reference sequence). The CDR3 sequence is 14 residues long. The CDR3 protein is CSASGTGTTYEQYF. The DNA for the CDR3 is TGCAGTGCTAGTGGAACCGGGACTACCTACGAGCAGTACTTC.

By share, this clonotype ranks as medium-sized (0.01 to 0.1%). The V call is TRBV6-5, the J call TRBJ2-3, with D possibly matching TRBD1 (7 bases). Looked up from germline, CDR1 is MNHEY and CDR2 is SVGAGI. V was clipped by 6 bases and J by 1 base, with 17 bases between them. The CDR3 contains 16 residues. The CDR3 nucleotides read TGTGCCAGCAGCATTCACAGGGGAGGAGGCACAGATACGCAGTATTTT. This codes for CASSIHRGGGTDTQYF.

This clonotype was counted a few times. The gene calls are TRBV20-1 and TRBJ2-1; 11 nucleotides line up with TRBD2. V was clipped by 1 base and J by 6 bases; unmatched bases: 5. This CDR3 region has 15 residues. In germline, CDR1 is DFQATT, CDR2 SNEGSKA (reference sequence). Here the CDR3 reads CSARVGLAGGNEQFF. The CDR3 DNA sequence: TGCAGTGCTAGAGTTGGTCTAGCGGGGGGCAATGAGCAGTTCTTC.

The V and J genes are TRBV29-1 and TRBJ2-7; 9 bases map to TRBD1. CDR1 is SQVTM and CDR2 is ANQGSEA in the germline V gene. V lost 4 bases to trimming and J lost 4 bases; unmatched junction nucleotides: 2. The CDR3 runs 12 residues. In DNA form, the CDR3 reads TGCAGCGTTGCTGGGACAGGGTACGAGCAGTACTTC. Residues: CSVAGTGYEQYF.

In this sample, this clonotype is medium-sized. As DNA, the CDR3 is TGCGCCAGCAGCCCGGACAGTAGCAATCAGCCCCAGCATTTT. Its translation: CASSPDSSNQPQHF. This sequence joins TRBV5-1 and TRBJ1-5; D possibly corresponds to TRBD1 (6 bases). V was shortened by 4 bases and J by 0 bases, with 8 bases between the two germline ends. CDR3 size: 14 residues. In germline, CDR1 is SGHRS, CDR2 YFSETQ.

This clonotype appeared a few times. The CDR3 nucleotides are TGTGCCAGCTCACCGTACAGGGAGGGCGAGCAGTACTTC. It encodes CASSPYREGEQYF. This chain uses TRBV18 with TRBJ2-7; TRBD2 is a possible D gene (7 bases). Germline V CDR1 and CDR2: KGHSH, LQKENI. V lost 3 bases and J 6 bases, leaving 12 bases between the germline ends. The CDR3 length is 13 residues.

This clonotype was detected a few times. The rearrangement uses TRBV20-1 and TRBJ2-5; D not resolved. The CDR3 has 11 amino acids. V lost 6 bases and J 9 bases, leaving 14 bases between the germline ends. Germline CDR1 and CDR2: DFQATT and SNEGSKA (reference sequence). The CDR3 nucleotides are TGCAGTGCCGTGGGGTTGCCGGCCCAGTACTTC. This translates into CSAVGLPAQYF.

This clonotype is medium-sized within its sample. CDR3 sequence reads: CASSVRDFGSYNEQFF. CDR3 in DNA: TGTGCCAGCAGCGTCCGGGACTTCGGCTCCTACAATGAGCAGTTCTTC. The chain combines TRBV11-2 with TRBJ2-1; possible D gene TRBD2, 6 bases. CDR3 size: 16 residues. Trimming stripped 5 bases from V and 0 bases from J, with 14 bases between. Germline loops: CDR1 SGHAT, CDR2 FQNNGV.

This clonotype was observed a handful of times. In nucleotides, the CDR3 is TGTGCCAGCAGCCAAGTCTCTCAAGCGGGAGTCAACGAGCAGTACTTC. This codes for CASSQVSQAGVNEQYF. The chain combines TRBV4-2 with TRBJ2-7; 8 positions match TRBD2. The CDR3 contains 16 residues. Trimming removed 1 base from V and 5 bases from J; junction bases left unmatched: 10. Germline V gives CDR1 LGHNA, CDR2 YNFKEQ.

By share, this clonotype ranks as medium-sized. CDR3 region: CSVPLQGEPNQPQHF. Here the CDR3 DNA reads TGCAGCGTTCCCTTACAGGGGGAGCCCAATCAGCCCCAGCATTTT. This chain connects TRBV29-1 to TRBJ1-5; 8 bases fit TRBD1. The ends lost 5 bases at V and 3 bases at J; junction bases unmatched: 9. The CDR3 length is 15 residues. Germline V CDR1 and CDR2: SQVTM, ANQGSEA. Variable domain in full (rest from reference TRBV29-1 and TRBJ1-5): SAVISQKPSRDICQRGTSLTIQCQVDSQVTMMFWYRQQPGQSLTLIATANQGSEATYESGFVIDKFPISRPNLTFSTLTVSNMSPEDSSIYLCSVPLQGEPNQPQHFGDGTRLSIL.

The rearrangement uses TRBV7-3 and TRBJ2-6; D unclear. The CDR3 has 14 residues. Germline-derived CDR1 and CDR2 are SGHTA and FQGTGA. Deletions cut 1 base from V and 4 bases from J, with 5 bases between. As DNA, the CDR3 is TGTGCCAGCAGCTTAAAGTCCGGGGCCAACGTCCTGACTTTC. Protein: CASSLKSGANVLTF.

Points on this clonotype: An end of the junction differs from the germline gene, which may be a read error. The gene calls are TRBV7-9 and TRBJ2-1; 9 nucleotides match TRBD2. CDR3 length: 16 amino acids. Germline-derived CDR1 and CDR2 are SEHNR and FQNEAQ (reference sequence). Here the CDR3 reads CASSPGTSLSYNEQLF. The CDR3 nucleotides read TGTGCCAGCAGCCCCGGGACTAGCCTCTCCTACAATGAGCAGTTATTC.

V and J are TRBV18 and TRBJ2-2; D is possibly TRBD2 (6 bases). Germline V gives CDR1 KGHSH, CDR2 LQKENI. Trimming stripped 6 bases from V and 0 bases from J, with 14 bases between. This CDR3 is 16 amino acids long. CDR3 amino acids: CASSAGLIANTGELFF. The CDR3 DNA sequence: TGTGCCAGCTCCGCGGGACTGATCGCGAACACCGGGGAGCTGTTTTTT.

CDR3 sequence (DNA): TGTGCCAGCAGCTTAGGGGCAGGGGGGCTCCAGGACACTGAAGCTTTCTTT. Protein product: CASSLGAGGLQDTEAFF. The chain combines TRBV7-2 with TRBJ1-1; 7 bases line up with TRBD1. Trimming removed 1 base from V and 3 bases from J; junction bases left unmatched: 11. CDR1 and CDR2 from the germline V gene are SGHTA and FQGNSA. This CDR3 is built from 17 residues.

This clonotype was seen more than once but under ten times. The V and J genes are TRBV27 and TRBJ1-2; 9 bases map to TRBD1. Germline CDR1 is MNHEY and CDR2 is SMNVEV (reference sequence). The CDR3 spans 13 residues. The V and J ends lost 2 bases and 8 bases, in that order; junction bases with no gene match: 3. CDR3 region: CASSLNRGHGYTF. DNA for the CDR3: TGTGCCAGCAGTTTAAACAGGGGGCACGGCTACACCTTC.

This clonotype turned up a few times. The gene calls are TRBV3-1 and TRBJ2-7; a possible D gene is TRBD2 (7 bases). The CDR3 runs 14 residues. Germline V gives CDR1 LGHDT, CDR2 YNNKEL (reference sequence). Trimming stripped 3 bases from V and 7 bases from J, with 16 bases between. The CDR3 DNA reads as TGTGCCAGCAGCCACTCCCGGGGGGCGGATGAGCAGTACTTC. This translates into CASSHSRGADEQYF.

The chain is built from TRBV29-1 and TRBJ2-5, with 9 positions matching TRBD1. J lost 5 bases, V lost 6 bases, and 7 bases had no gene match. Germline V gene lookup returns CDR1 SQVTM and CDR2 ANQGSEA. The CDR3 is made up of 13 amino acids. The chain's CDR3 is CSVLGQGIETQYF. DNA for the CDR3: TGCAGCGTCTTGGGACAGGGTATTGAGACCCAGTACTTC.